Presented here are 2 T cell receptor beta chains from one specimen sequenced in a study of OX40 agonist ivuxolimab in advanced cancers. This table comes from immunoSEQ multiplex PCR, and its TCRdb copy is limited to in-frame clones, with some not included. The repertoire consists of around 50,000 clones, with approximately 90% occurring once and the leading ten covering under 0.65%. Sequenced here: CD4+ or CD8+ T cells sorted from blood, sampled in a trial of the OX40 agonist ivuxolimab. These receptors were taken from an adult with an advanced solid tumor such as melanoma, head and neck, liver or kidney cancer.

The chain recombines TRBV11-1 with TRBJ1-5; D is ambiguous. The CDR3 covers 13 residues. V gave up 5 bases and J gave up 6 bases, with 11 bases separating them. Germline assignment: CDR1 SGHAT and CDR2 FQDESV (reference sequence). In nucleotides, the CDR3 is TGTGCCAGCAGCGAGGCAGGCGGTCAGCCCCAGCATTTT. As protein: CASSEAGGQPQHF.

The genes are TRBV2 and TRBJ2-5; D not resolved. This CDR3 contains 14 residues. Per the germline V gene, CDR1 is SNHLY and CDR2 is FYNNEI. V was shortened by 3 bases and J by 7 bases, with 15 bases between the two germline ends. The CDR3 DNA follows: TGTGCCAGCAGTGAGATGAACCCCTCAGGGACCCAGTACTTC. Its protein is CASSEMNPSGTQYF.